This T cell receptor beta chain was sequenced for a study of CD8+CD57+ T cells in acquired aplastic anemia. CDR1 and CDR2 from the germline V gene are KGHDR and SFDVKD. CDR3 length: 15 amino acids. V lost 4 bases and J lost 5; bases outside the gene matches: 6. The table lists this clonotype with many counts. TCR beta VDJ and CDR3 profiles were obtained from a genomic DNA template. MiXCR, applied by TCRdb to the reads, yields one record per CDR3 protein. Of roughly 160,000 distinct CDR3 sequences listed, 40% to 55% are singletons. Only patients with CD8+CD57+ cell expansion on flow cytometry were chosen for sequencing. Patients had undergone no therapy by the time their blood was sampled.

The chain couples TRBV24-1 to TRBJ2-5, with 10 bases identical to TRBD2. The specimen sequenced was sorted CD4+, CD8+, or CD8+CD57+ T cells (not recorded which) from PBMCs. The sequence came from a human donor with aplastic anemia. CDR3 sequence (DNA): TGTGCCACCAGTGAGAATACTAGCGGGAAGGAGACCCAGTACTTC. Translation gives CATSENTSGKETQYF.